The source of this TCR beta chain is a study of T cell repertoires in cytomegalovirus infection. Looking at the study overall: Epitope selection comprised recently identified HLA-C-restricted CMV epitopes and well-studied HLA-B-restricted CMV epitopes. Evidence of both CMV infection and a matching HLA type came from public TCR beta signatures. Points from the study as a whole: The response measured ex vivo was dominated by TCR beta clonotypes (HLA-C-restricted and CMV-specific). Cumulated frequencies of public TCR beta families served to identify carriers of CMV plus the relevant HLA.

Germline V gives CDR1 SGHDT, CDR2 YYEEEE. V lost 4 bases, J lost 3 bases, and 8 bases stayed unmatched. The CDR3 runs 16 residues. About this clonotype: The antigen remains unidentified.

Using its own MiXCR run on the reads, TCRdb lists one record per CDR3 protein. Of about 270,000 distinct CDR3 sequences listed, about 20% were seen once; the top ten hold about 20%. Sequenced material: cultured PBMCs, taken from culture after CMV antigen stimulation. The clonotype originates from a human donor in good health (CMV status not recorded). Some clones in this sample may be carry-over from other donors' samples. The chain uses TRBV5-6 and TRBJ1-3; 9 bases agree with TRBD1. The CDR3 DNA reads TGTGCCAGCAGCGAAACAGGGGGCCCCGATGGAAACACCATATATTTT. Protein: CASSETGGPDGNTIYF.